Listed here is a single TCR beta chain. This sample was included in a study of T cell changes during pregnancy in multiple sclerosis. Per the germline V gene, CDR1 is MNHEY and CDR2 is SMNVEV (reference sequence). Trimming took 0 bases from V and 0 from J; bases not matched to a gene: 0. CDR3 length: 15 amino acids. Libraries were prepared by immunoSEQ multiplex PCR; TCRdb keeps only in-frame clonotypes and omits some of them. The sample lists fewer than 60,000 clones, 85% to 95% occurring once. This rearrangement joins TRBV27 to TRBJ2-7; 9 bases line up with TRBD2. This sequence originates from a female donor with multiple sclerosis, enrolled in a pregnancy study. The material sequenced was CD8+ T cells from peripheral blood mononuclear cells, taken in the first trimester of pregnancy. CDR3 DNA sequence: TGTGCCAGCAGTTTATCAGCGGGAGGCTCCTACGAGCAGTACTTC. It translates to CASSLSAGGSYEQYF.